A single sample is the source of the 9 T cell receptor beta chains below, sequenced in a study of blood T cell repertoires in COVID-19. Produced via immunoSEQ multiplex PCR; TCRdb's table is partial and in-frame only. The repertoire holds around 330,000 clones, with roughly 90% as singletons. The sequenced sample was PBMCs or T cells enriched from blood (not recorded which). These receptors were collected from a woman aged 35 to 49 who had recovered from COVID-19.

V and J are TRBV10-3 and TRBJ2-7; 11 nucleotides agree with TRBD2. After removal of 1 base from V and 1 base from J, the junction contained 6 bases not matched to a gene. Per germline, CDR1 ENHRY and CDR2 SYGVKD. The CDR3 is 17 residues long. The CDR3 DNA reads TGTGCCATCAGTGAGTTAACTAGCGGGGGCCGTTCCTACGAGCAGTACTTC. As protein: CAISELTSGGRSYEQYF.

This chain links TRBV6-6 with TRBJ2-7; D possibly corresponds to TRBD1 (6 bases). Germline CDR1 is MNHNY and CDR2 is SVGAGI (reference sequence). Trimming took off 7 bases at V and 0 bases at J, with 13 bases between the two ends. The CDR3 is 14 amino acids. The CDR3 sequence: CASKADSFSYEQYF. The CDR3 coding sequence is TGTGCCAGCAAGGCGGACAGTTTCTCCTACGAGCAGTACTTC.

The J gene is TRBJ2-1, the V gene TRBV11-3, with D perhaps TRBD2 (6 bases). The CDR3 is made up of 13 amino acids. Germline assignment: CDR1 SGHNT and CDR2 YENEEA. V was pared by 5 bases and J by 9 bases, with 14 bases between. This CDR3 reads CASSQRRALEQFF. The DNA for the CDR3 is TGTGCCAGCAGCCAAAGGAGGGCCCTTGAGCAGTTCTTC.

The CDR3 region is CASSRFGTGFSGNTIYF. CDR3 DNA sequence: TGTGCCAGCAGTCGTTTTGGGACAGGTTTCTCTGGAAACACCATATATTTT. The chain is built from TRBV2 and TRBJ1-3; 8 nucleotides match TRBD1. CDR1 is SNHLY, CDR2 FYNNEI, per germline. The CDR3 covers 17 residues. The trim removed 5 bases at V and 0 bases at J, leaving 9 bases unmatched.

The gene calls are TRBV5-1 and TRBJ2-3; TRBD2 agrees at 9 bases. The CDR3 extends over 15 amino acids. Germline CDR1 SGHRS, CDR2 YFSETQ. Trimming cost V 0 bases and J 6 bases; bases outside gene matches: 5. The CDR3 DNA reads TGCGCCAGCAGCTTGGAGGTAGCGGGAGAGGATACGCAGTATTTT. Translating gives CASSLEVAGEDTQYF.

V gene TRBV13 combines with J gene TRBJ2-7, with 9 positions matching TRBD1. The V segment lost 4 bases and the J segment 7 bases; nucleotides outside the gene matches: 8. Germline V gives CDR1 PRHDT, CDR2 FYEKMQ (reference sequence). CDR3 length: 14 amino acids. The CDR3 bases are TGTGCCAGCAGCTCCGGGACAGGGACGGGGGAGCAGTACTTC. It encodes CASSSGTGTGEQYF.

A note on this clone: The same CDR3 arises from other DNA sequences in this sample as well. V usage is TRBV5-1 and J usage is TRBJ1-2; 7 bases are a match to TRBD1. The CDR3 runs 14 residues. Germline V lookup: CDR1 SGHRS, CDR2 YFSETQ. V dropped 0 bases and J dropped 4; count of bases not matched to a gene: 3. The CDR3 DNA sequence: TGCGCCAGCAGCTTGGGACAGGGTGGCTATGGCTACACCTTC. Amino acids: CASSLGQGGYGYTF.

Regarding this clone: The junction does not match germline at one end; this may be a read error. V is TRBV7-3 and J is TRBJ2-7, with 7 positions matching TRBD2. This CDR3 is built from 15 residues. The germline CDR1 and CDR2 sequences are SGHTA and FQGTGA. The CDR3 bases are TGTGCCAGCAGCTCGGACCCGACTAGCACGGACGATTTTCACTTC. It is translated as CASSSDPTSTDDFHF.

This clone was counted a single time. Here the CDR3 reads CASSQDTDSGEAFF. CDR3 nucleotides: TGCGCCAGCAGCCAAGATACGGACTCTGGGGAAGCTTTCTTT. This chain links TRBV4-3 with TRBJ1-1, with D uncertain. CDR1 and CDR2 (germline): LGHNA, YSLEER. The CDR3 has 14 amino acids. The V end was cut by 0 bases, the J end by 8 bases, with 13 bases between.